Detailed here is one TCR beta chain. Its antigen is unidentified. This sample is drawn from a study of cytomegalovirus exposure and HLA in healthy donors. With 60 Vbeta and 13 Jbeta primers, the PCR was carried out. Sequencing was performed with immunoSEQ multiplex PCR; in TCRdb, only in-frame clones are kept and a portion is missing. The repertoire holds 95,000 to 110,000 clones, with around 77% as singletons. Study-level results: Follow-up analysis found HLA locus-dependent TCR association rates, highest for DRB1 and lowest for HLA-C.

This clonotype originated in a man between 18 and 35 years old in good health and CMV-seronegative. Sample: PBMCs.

As DNA, the CDR3 is TGTGCCAGCAGTGTCCTTAGCGGGGGAGAGCAGTTCTTC. This sequence encodes CASSVLSGGEQFF. This chain links TRBV2 with TRBJ2-1, with 9 bases that match TRBD2. The CDR3 has 13 residues. CDR1 and CDR2 from the germline V gene are SNHLY and FYNNEI. V lost 4 bases to trimming and J lost 10 bases; unmatched junction nucleotides: 5.